These T cell receptor beta chains were read from a single sample in a study of siplizumab effects on memory and regulatory T cells. The protocol was immunoSEQ multiplex PCR, while the TCRdb copy is restricted to in-frame clones and leaves out a portion. The sample lists under 140,000 clones, roughly 92% occurring once. Source material: CD4+ T cells sorted from blood. These receptors came from a human donor in good health. The CDR3 runs from the conserved cysteine through the conserved F or W. D genes are given only for firm matches. Rows may omit the clone size; those that give it use once, few, many or a size class.

>TRBV14|TRBJ2-5|.|.
CASSPSHVGETQYF
TGTGCCAGCAGCCCCTCTCACGTAGGGGAGACCCAGTACTTC
>TRBV4-1|TRBJ1-2|few|.
CASSQPIGPEFKKGYTF
TGCGCCAGCAGCCAGCCGATAGGACCCGAATTCAAAAAGGGCTACACCTTC
>TRBV18|TRBJ1-5|.|.
CASSPQTGNQPQHF
TGTGCCAGCTCACCACAGACAGGCAATCAGCCCCAGCATTTT
>TRBV28|TRBJ1-2|.|.
CASTRSYGYTF
TGTGCCAGCACTCGGAGCTATGGCTACACCTTC
>TRBV19|TRBJ1-2|.|TRBD1
CASSADRYGYTF
TGTGCCAGTAGTGCGGACAGGTATGGCTACACCTTC
>TRBV28|TRBJ1-3|.|.
CATRPGAGNTIYF
TGTGCCACACGTCCAGGGGCTGGAAACACCATATATTTT
>TRBV10-1|TRBJ2-7|.|.
CASRGRPRPRGIYEQYF
TGCGCCAGCAGAGGTCGGCCCCGACCGAGAGGAATCTACGAGCAGTACTTC
>TRBV10-1|TRBJ2-1|once|.
CASSDWKWDEQFF
TGCGCCAGCAGTGACTGGAAATGGGATGAGCAGTTCTTC
>TRBV7-9|TRBJ1-4|.|.
CASSLEQATNEKLFF
TGTGCCAGCAGCTTAGAGCAAGCAACTAATGAAAAACTGTTTTTT
>TRBV9|TRBJ2-7|once|.
CASSVDPLYEQYF
TGTGCCAGCAGCGTAGACCCCCTTTACGAGCAGTACTTC
>TRBV7-9|TRBJ1-6|.|TRBD1
CASSLGQIFGGNSPLHF
TGTGCCAGCAGCCTGGGACAGATTTTTGGAGGGAATTCACCCCTCCACTTT
>TRBV10-3|TRBJ2-3|.|TRBD2
CAIGTSGSTDTQYF
TGTGCCATCGGGACTAGCGGGAGCACAGATACGCAGTATTTT
>TRBV11-2|TRBJ2-3|.|TRBD2
CASSPRAGGDTDTQYF
TGTGCCAGCAGCCCGAGAGCCGGGGGGGACACAGATACGCAGTATTTT
>TRBV7-8|TRBJ2-7|.|TRBD1
CASSSRQGSIGEQYF
TGTGCCAGCAGCTCCCGACAGGGTAGTATCGGCGAGCAGTACTTC
>TRBV5-4|TRBJ1-2|.|.
CASSWPGSLDGYGYTF
TGTGCCAGCAGCTGGCCGGGCTCTCTGGATGGCTATGGCTACACCTTC
>TRBV11-1|TRBJ2-5|.|.
CASSPRRVRETQYF
TGTGCCAGCAGCCCACGCAGGGTCCGAGAGACCCAGTACTTC
>TRBV6-5|TRBJ2-2|.|TRBD1
CASSYKGQGSGELFF
TGTGCCAGCAGTTACAAGGGACAGGGATCCGGGGAGCTGTTTTTT
>TRBV7-9|TRBJ1-4|.|.
CASSLDGTTNEKLFF
TGTGCCAGCAGCTTAGACGGGACAACTAATGAAAAACTGTTTTTT